The present TCR beta chain was sequenced within a study of blood T cells in healthy people across ages. Then a second PCR, running about 7 to 11 cycles, was carried out with a sample-barcoded 5' primer and a J-beta primer mix. TCRdb used MiXCR to reprocess the 5' RACE reads, holding one entry per CDR3 protein. The data contain hundreds of thousands of distinct CDR3 sequences, under 45% of them singletons. Unmatched junction bases numbered 8, after V lost 1 base and J lost 4 bases. Germline loops: CDR1 LGHDT, CDR2 YNNKEL (reference sequence). CDR3 length equals 16 residues. Material for sequencing was blood. The origin of this receptor is a man aged 60 to 75 in good health. The chain is built from TRBV3-1 and TRBJ2-3, with 7 bases identical to TRBD1. The CDR3 is CASSQVLSQGADTQYF. CDR3 nucleotide sequence: TGTGCCAGCAGCCAAGTATTGTCCCAGGGGGCAGATACGCAGTATTTT.